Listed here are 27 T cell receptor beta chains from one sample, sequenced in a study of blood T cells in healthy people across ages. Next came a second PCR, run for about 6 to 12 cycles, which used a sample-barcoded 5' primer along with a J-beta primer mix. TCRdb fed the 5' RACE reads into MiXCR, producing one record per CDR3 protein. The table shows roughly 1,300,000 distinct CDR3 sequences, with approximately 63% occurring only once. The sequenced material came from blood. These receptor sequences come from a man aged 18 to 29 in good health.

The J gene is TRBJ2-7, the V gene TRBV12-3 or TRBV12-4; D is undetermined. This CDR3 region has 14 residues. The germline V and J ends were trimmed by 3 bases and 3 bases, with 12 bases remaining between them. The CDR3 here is CASSFTPLIYEQYF. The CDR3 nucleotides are TGTGCCAGCAGTTTTACCCCCTTGATCTACGAGCAGTACTTC.

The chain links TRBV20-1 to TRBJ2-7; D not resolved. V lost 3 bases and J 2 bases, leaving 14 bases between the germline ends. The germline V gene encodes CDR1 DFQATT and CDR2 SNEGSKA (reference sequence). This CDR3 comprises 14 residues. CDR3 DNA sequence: TGCAGTGCTAGGCCTTTTGGCAGAACCTACGAGCAGTACTTC. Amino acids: CSARPFGRTYEQYF.

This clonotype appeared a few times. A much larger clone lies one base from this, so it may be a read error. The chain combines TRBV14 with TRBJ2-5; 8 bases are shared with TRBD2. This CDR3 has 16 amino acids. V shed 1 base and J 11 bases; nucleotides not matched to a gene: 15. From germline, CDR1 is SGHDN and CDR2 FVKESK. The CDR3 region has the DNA TGTGCCAGCAGCCAAGCGGGGGGGTTTTTCTCCAATGAGCAGTACTTC. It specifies CASSQAGGFFSNEQYF. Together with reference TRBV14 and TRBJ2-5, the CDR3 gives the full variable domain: EAGVTQFPSHSVIEKGQTVTLRCDPISGHDNLYWYRRVMGKEIKFLLHFVKESKQDESGMPNNRFLAERTGGTYSTLKVQPAELEDSGVYFCASSQAGGFFSNEQYFGPGTRLLVL.

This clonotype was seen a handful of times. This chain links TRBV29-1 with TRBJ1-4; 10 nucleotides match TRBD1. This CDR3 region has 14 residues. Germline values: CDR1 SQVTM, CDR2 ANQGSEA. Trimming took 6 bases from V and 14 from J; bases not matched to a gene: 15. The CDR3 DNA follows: TGCAGCGTGATACCGGGACAGGGGTCCGTAGAGCTGTTTTTT. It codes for CSVIPGQGSVELFF.

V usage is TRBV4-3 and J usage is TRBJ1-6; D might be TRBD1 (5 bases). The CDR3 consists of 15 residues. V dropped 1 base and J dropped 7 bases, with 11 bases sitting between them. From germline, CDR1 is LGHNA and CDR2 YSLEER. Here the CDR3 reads CASSQVAWGNSPLHF. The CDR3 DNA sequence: TGCGCCAGCAGCCAAGTTGCTTGGGGGAATTCACCCCTCCACTTT.

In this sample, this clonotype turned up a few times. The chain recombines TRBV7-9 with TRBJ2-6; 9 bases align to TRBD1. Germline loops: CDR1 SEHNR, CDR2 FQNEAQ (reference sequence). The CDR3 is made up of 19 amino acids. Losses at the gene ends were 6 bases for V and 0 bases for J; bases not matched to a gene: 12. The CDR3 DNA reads TGTGCCAGCAGTAAACTCGGACAGGGGTCTAACTCTGGGGCCAACGTCCTGACTTTC. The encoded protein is CASSKLGQGSNSGANVLTF. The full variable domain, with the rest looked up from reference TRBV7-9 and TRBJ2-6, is DTGVSQNPRHKITKRGQNVTFRCDPISEHNRLYWYRQTLGQGPEFLTYFQNEAQLEKSRLLSDRFSAERPKGSFSTLEIQRTEQGDSAMYLCASSKLGQGSNSGANVLTFGAGSRLTVL.

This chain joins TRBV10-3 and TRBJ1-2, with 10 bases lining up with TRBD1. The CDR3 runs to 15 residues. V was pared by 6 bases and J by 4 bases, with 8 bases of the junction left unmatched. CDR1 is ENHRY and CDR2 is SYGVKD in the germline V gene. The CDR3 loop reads CAISPGTGVFYGYTF. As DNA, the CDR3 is TGTGCCATCAGCCCCGGGACAGGGGTTTTCTATGGCTACACCTTC.

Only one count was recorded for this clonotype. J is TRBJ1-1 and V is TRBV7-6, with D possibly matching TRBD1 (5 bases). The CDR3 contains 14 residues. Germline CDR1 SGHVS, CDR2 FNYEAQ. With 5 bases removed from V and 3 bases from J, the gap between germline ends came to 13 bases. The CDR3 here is CASSPGPWDTEAFF. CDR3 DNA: TGTGCCAGCAGCCCGGGACCTTGGGACACTGAAGCTTTCTTT.

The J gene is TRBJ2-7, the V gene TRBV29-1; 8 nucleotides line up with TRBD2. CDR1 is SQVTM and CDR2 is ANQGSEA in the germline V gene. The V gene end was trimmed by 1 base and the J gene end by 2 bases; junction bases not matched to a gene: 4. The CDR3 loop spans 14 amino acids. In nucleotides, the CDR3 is TGCAGCGTTGAAGCTAGCGGGCTAGCCTACGAGCAGTACTTC. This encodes CSVEASGLAYEQYF.

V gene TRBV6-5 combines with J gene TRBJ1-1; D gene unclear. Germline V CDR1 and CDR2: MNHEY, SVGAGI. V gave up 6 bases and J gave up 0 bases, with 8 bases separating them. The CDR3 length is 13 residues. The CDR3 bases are TGTGCCAGCAGATCCCGAATGAACACTGAAGCTTTCTTT. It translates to CASRSRMNTEAFF.

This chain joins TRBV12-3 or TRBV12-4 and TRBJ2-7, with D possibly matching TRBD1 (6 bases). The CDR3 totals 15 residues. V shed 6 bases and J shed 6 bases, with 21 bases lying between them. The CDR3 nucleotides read TGTGCCAGCAGCTCCTCCGGGTCAGGGGCCGGCGAGCAGTACTTC. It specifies CASSSSGSGAGEQYF.

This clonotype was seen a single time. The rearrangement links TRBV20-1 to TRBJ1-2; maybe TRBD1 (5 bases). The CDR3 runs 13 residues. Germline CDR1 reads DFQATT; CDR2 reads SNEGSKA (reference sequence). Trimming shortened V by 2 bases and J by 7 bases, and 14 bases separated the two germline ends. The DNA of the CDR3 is TGCAGTGCTAGACGGGACTCCCAGACTGGCTACACCTTC. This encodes CSARRDSQTGYTF.

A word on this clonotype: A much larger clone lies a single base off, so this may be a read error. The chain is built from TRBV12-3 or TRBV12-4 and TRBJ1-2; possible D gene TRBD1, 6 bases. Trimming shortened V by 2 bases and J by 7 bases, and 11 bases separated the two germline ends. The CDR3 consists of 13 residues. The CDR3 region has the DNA TGTGCCAGCAGTTTAACAGGGAGCTCTGGCTACACCTTC. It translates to CASSLTGSSGYTF.

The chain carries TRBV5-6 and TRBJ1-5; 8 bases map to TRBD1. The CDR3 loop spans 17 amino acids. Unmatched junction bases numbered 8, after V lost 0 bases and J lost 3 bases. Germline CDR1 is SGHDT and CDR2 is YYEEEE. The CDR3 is CASSLGLADRDNQPQHF. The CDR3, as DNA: TGTGCCAGCAGCTTGGGCTTGGCGGACAGGGACAATCAGCCCCAGCATTTT.

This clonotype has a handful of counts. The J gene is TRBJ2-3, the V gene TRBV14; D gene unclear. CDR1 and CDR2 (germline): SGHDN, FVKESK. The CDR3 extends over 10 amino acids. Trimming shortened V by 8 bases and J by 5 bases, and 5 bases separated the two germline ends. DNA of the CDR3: TGTGCCAGCCCTGGAGATACGCAGTATTTT. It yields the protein CASPGDTQYF.

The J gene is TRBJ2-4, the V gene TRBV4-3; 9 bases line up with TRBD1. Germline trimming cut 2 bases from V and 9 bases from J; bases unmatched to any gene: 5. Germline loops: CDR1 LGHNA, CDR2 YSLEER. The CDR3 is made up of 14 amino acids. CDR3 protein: CASSQKDRGSIQYF. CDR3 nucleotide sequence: TGCGCCAGCAGCCAAAAGGACAGGGGTAGCATTCAGTACTTC.

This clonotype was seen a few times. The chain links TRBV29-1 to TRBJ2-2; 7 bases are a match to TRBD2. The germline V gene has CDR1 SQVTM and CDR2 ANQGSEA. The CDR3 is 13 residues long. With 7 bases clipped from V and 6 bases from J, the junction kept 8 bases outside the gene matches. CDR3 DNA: TGCAGCGCAATCTGGGGGGGTCCCGGGGAGCTGTTTTTT. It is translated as CSAIWGGPGELFF.

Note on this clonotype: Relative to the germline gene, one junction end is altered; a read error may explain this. The CDR3 loop reads CASSPILGTGNSGANVPTF. DNA of the CDR3: TGTGCCAGCAGTCCCATCTTAGGGACAGGCAACTCTGGGGCCAACGTCCCGACTTTC. The chain is built from TRBV28 and TRBJ2-6; 8 positions match TRBD1. Germline V gene lookup returns CDR1 MDHEN and CDR2 SYDVKM. The CDR3 sequence is 19 residues long.

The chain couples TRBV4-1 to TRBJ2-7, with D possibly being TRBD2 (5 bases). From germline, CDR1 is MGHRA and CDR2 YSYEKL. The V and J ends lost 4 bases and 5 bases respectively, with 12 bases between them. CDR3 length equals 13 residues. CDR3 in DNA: TGCGCCAGCAGCCCTAGCCCTGTCGACGAGCAGTACTTC. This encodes CASSPSPVDEQYF.

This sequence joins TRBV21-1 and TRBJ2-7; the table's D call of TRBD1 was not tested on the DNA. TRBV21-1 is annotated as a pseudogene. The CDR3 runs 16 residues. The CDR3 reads CASSPSRPDPYYEQYF. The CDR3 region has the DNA TGTGCCAGCAGCCCCAGTCGACCTGACCCGTACTACGAGCAGTACTTC.

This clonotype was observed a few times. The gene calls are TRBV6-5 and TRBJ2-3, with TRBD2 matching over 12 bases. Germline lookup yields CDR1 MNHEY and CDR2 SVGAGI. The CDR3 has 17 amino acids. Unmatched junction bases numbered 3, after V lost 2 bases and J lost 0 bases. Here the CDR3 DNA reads TGTGCCAGCAGTTACGGCCTAGCGGGGGGGAGCACAGATACGCAGTATTTT. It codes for CASSYGLAGGSTDTQYF.

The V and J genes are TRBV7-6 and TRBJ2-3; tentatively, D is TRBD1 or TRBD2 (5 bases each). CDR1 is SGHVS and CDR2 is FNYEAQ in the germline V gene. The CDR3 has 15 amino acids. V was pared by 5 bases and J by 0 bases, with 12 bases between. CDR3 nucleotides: TGTGCCAGCAGCGCCCCTGGGGGTAGCACAGATACGCAGTATTTT. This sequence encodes CASSAPGGSTDTQYF.

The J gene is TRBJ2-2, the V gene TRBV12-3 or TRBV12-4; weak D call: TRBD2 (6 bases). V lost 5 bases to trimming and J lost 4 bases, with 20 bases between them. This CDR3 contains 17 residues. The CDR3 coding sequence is TGTGCCAGCAGTACCGGGAGAGGACAATTACCCACCGGGGAGCTGTTTTTT. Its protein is CASSTGRGQLPTGELFF.

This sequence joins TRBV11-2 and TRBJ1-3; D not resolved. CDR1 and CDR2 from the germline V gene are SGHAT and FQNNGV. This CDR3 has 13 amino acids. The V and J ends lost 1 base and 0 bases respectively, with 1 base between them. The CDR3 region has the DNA TGTGCCAGCAGCTTAGCCTCTGGAAACACCATATATTTT. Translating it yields CASSLASGNTIYF.

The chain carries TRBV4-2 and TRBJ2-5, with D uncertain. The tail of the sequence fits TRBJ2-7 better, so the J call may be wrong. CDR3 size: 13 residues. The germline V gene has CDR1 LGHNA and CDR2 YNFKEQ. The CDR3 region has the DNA TGTGCCAGCAGCCAGGGTTGGGCCTACGAGCAGTACTTC. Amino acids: CASSQGWAYEQYF.

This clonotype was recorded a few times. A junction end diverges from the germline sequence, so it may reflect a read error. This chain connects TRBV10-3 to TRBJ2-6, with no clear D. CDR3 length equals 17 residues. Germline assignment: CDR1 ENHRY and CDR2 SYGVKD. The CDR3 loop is CATSEHSQDSGANVLTF. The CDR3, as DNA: TGTGCCACCAGTGAGCACAGTCAGGACTCTGGGGCCAACGTCCTGACTTTC.

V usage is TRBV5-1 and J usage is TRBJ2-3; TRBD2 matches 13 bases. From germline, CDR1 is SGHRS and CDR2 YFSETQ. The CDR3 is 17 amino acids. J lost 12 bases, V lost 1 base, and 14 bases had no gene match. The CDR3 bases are TGCGCCAGCAGCTTGCCCGGGGGGACCGGGACTAGCGGGACTCAGTATTTT. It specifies CASSLPGGTGTSGTQYF.